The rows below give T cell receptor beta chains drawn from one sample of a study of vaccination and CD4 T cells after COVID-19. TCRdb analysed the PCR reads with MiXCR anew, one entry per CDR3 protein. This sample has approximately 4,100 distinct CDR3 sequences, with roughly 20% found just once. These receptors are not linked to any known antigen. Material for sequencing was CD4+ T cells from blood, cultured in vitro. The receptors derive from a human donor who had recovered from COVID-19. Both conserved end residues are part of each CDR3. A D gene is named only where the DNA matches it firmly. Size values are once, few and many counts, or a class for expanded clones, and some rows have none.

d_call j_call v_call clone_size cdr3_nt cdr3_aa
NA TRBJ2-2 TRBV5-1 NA TGCGCCAGCAGCTTAGGGTCGGGGGCGTCTAACACCGGGGAGCTGTTTTTT CASSLGSGASNTGELFF
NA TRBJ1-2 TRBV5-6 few TGTGCCAGCAGCGAGAGGACCGCCCGCGGCTACACCTTC CASSERTARGYTF
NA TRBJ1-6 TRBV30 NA TGTGCCTGGAGTGCATCACCGGGGATCGCCCACTTT CAWSASPGIAHF
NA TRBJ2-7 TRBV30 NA TGTGCCTGGAGTGAACGCTACGAGCAGTACTTC CAWSERYEQYF
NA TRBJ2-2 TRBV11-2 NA TGTGCCAGCAGCCTTCGGGGGGCCGTCAGGACCGGGGAGCTGTTTTTT CASSLRGAVRTGELFF
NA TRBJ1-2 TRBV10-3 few TGTGCCATCAGTGGTTCGGGGGCCTATGGCTACACCTTC CAISGSGAYGYTF
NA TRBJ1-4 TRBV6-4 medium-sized TGTGCCAGCAGTCCAACCGCGGGACTCCCGATGGAAAAACTGTTTTTT CASSPTAGLPMEKLFF
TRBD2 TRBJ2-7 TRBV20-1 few TGCAGTGCTCGACTAGCGGGGGGATCCTACGAGCAGTACTTC CSARLAGGSYEQYF
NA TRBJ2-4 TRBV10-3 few TGTGCCATCAGTGAGTCGGAAGTCCTGTTAGCCAAAAACATTCAGTACTTC CAISESEVLLAKNIQYF
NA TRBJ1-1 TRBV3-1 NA TGTGCCAGCAGCTACCAGGGTGTGGGGGCTTTCTTT CASSYQGVGAFF
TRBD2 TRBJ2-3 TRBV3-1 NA TGTGCCAGCAGCCAAGATCGGCTAGCGGGGGGGTTTACAGATACGCAGTATTTT CASSQDRLAGGFTDTQYF
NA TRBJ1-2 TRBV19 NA TGTGCCAGTAGGTTCGGGGGGCCTTCTAACTATGGCTACACCTTC CASRFGGPSNYGYTF
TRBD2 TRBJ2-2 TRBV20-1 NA TGCAGTGCTAGGAGTTCGAGGGAACTAGCGGGGTCCGGGGAGCTGTTTTTT CSARSSRELAGSGELFF
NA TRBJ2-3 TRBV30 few TGTGCCTGGAGTGTACTTCGGGGTTCAGATACGCAGTATTTT CAWSVLRGSDTQYF
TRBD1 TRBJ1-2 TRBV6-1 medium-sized TGTGCCAGCAGTGAGGGACAGGGGGTGAACTATGGCTACACCTTC CASSEGQGVNYGYTF
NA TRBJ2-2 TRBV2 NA TGTGCCAGCAGTGTGGAGGGGGCCCTTAACACCGGGGAGCTGTTTTTT CASSVEGALNTGELFF
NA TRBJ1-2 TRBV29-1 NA TGCAGCATAGGGGGGGATGGCTACACCTTC CSIGGDGYTF
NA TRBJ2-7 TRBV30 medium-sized TGTGCCTGGGGCCGCTTGGGGGGCCGAAGGCCCTACGAGCAGTACTTC CAWGRLGGRRPYEQYF
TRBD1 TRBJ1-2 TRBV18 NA TGTGCCAGCTCACCACTGGACAGGGGAGAGGTTGTTAGCTACACCTTC CASSPLDRGEVVSYTF
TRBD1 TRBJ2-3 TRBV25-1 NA TGTGCCATCCGAACCGGGACAGCCAAAGGAGATACGCAGTATTTT CAIRTGTAKGDTQYF
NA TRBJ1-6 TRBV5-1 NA TGCGCCAGCAGCTTGGCCTTTTTGGGTGATTCACCCCTCCACTTT CASSLAFLGDSPLHF
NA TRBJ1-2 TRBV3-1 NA TGTGCCAGCAGCCTCCGGGACCGCGGCTACACCTTC CASSLRDRGYTF
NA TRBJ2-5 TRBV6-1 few TGTGCCAGCAGTGGAGAGGACTGGGGACTCCAAGAGACCCAGTACTTC CASSGEDWGLQETQYF
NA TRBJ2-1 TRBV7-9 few TGTGCCAGCAGCTTAGGGGCGGGGAACTCCTACAATGAGCAGTTCTTC CASSLGAGNSYNEQFF